The text below deals with one T cell receptor (beta chain). The data derive from a study of blood T cell repertoires in COVID-19. This CDR3 is 14 amino acids long. Trimming removed 3 bases at V and 3 bases at J, with 11 bases between. Per the germline V gene, CDR1 is ENHRY and CDR2 is SYGVKD. The repertoire was sequenced with immunoSEQ multiplex PCR; TCRdb's copy has only in-frame clones and lacks some. The sample records some 220,000 clones, around 80% being singletons. The sequence was obtained from a woman in her fifties or sixties who had recovered from COVID-19. The V gene is TRBV10-3, the J gene TRBJ2-5; TRBD1 might be the D (5 bases). What was sequenced was peripheral blood. CDR3 nucleotides: TGTGCCATCAGTGATCTCGGCAGGGAAGAGACCCAGTACTTC. Protein: CAISDLGREETQYF.